The 23 T cell receptor beta chains below all came from one sample that was sequenced in a study of cytomegalovirus exposure and HLA in healthy donors. 60 Vbeta and 13 Jbeta primers were used in PCR. TCRdb keeps only in-frame clones here, not all; method: immunoSEQ multiplex PCR. The sample shows approximately 89,000 clones, approximately 56% of them seen only once. Sequenced material: PBMCs. All receptors derive from a woman aged 30 to 39 in good health and CMV-seropositive.

The chain employs TRBV5-1 and TRBJ2-7; the D gene is possibly TRBD2 (5 bases). This CDR3 contains 15 residues. Germline V gene lookup returns CDR1 SGHRS and CDR2 YFSETQ. Trimming stripped 4 bases from V and 1 base from J, with 15 bases between. CDR3 in amino acids: CASSPDAEVSYEQYF. As DNA, the CDR3 is TGCGCCAGCAGCCCCGACGCGGAGGTGTCCTACGAGCAGTACTTC.

This sequence joins TRBV11-2 and TRBJ2-5; 7 nucleotides line up with TRBD1. The V gene's germline CDR1 is SGHAT and CDR2 FQNNGV. The CDR3 length is 15 residues. J was trimmed by 1 base and V by 5 bases; bases with no gene match: 7. The CDR3 DNA follows: TGTGCCAGCAGCCAAGGGGGACAGCCCCAAGAGACCCAGTACTTC. This encodes CASSQGGQPQETQYF.

This clone turned up a few times. The V call is TRBV28, the J call TRBJ1-5; tentative D call: TRBD1 (5 bases). This CDR3 region has 13 residues. V dropped 10 bases and J dropped 4 bases, with 14 bases sitting between them. Per germline, CDR1 MDHEN and CDR2 SYDVKM. This chain's CDR3 is CATGGVFNQPQHF. CDR3 DNA: TGTGCCACCGGGGGAGTATTTAATCAGCCCCAGCATTTT. The full variable domain, in which reference TRBV28 and TRBJ1-5 provide the parts outside the CDR3, is DVKVTQSSRYLVKRTGEKVFLECVQDMDHENMFWYRQDPGLGLRLIYFSYDVKMKEKGDIPEGYSVSREKKERFSLILESASTNQTSMYLCATGGVFNQPQHFGDGTRLSIL.

The gene calls are TRBV19 and TRBJ2-5; 12 bases line up with TRBD2. Germline lookup yields CDR1 LNHDA and CDR2 SQIVND (reference sequence). V trimming: 4 bases; J trimming: 0 bases; junction bases outside the gene matches: 3. The CDR3 totals 16 residues. The CDR3 region has the DNA TGTGCCAGTAGTAGACTAGCGGGGGCGTACCAAGAGACCCAGTACTTC. Amino acids: CASSRLAGAYQETQYF.

This clone has just one count. This rearrangement joins TRBV2 to TRBJ1-2; 8 nucleotides line up with TRBD1. The CDR3 loop spans 13 amino acids. Germline CDR1 SNHLY, CDR2 FYNNEI. V trimming: 6 bases; J trimming: 4 bases; junction bases outside the gene matches: 4. The CDR3 bases are TGTGCCAGCAGGATGGACAGGGTCTATGGCTACACCTTC. It yields the protein CASRMDRVYGYTF.

In DNA, the CDR3 is TGTGCCAGCAGCGTAGACATAGGAAGGAGAGGAGTTGGAAACACCATATATTTT. This encodes CASSVDIGRRGVGNTIYF. The chain carries TRBV9 and TRBJ1-3; D is unresolved. Germline CDR1 SGDLS, CDR2 YYNGEE. V lost 0 bases and J 3 bases, leaving 19 bases between the germline ends. This CDR3 is built from 18 residues.

Note on this clone: Other DNA sequences of this sample code for an identical CDR3. V and J are TRBV6-1 and TRBJ1-5; 7 bases fit TRBD1. CDR1 MNHNS and CDR2 SASEGT come from the germline V gene. CDR3 length: 15 amino acids. The V gene end was trimmed by 5 bases and the J gene end by 0 bases; junction bases not matched to a gene: 4. CDR3: CASSPGQFSNQPQHF. CDR3 DNA sequence: TGTGCCAGCAGTCCGGGACAGTTTAGCAATCAGCCCCAGCATTTT.

V usage is TRBV20-1 and J usage is TRBJ1-1; no firm D call. CDR3 size: 10 residues. V lost 3 bases, J lost 10 bases, and 9 bases lay in between. Germline-derived CDR1 and CDR2 are DFQATT and SNEGSKA (reference sequence). The CDR3 protein is CSASQATAFF. Written as DNA, the CDR3 is TGCAGTGCTAGTCAGGCGACAGCTTTCTTT.

V is TRBV28 and J is TRBJ1-3; the D is unclear. V shed 2 bases and J shed 5 bases, with 7 bases lying between them. The CDR3 loop spans 13 amino acids. Germline assignment: CDR1 MDHEN and CDR2 SYDVKM. For the CDR3, the DNA is TGTGCCAGCAGTTTAGAGGCCAGAAACACCATATATTTT. Translation: CASSLEARNTIYF.

The rearrangement uses TRBV5-1 and TRBJ2-5; D perhaps matches TRBD2 (6 bases). From germline, CDR1 is SGHRS and CDR2 YFSETQ. Trimming removed 1 base at V and 4 bases at J, with 11 bases between. The CDR3 spans 14 residues. The DNA for the CDR3 is TGCGCCAGCAGCTTGAATATAGCGGTAGAGACCCAGTACTTC. Translation: CASSLNIAVETQYF.

This clone has more than one count but fewer than ten. The chain couples TRBV6-4 to TRBJ1-5; 10 bases are a match to TRBD1. Germline-derived CDR1 and CDR2 are MRHNA and SNTAGT. The CDR3 has 15 residues. V shed 5 bases, J shed 5 bases, and the junction held 6 bases outside the gene matches. The CDR3 nucleotides are TGTGCCAGCAGTCCGAGGACAGGGGGAGATCAGCCCCAGCATTTT. Its protein is CASSPRTGGDQPQHF.

J is TRBJ2-2 and V is TRBV27; maybe TRBD1 (6 bases). Trimming left V 4 bases short and J 7 bases short, with 31 bases between. Germline CDR1 and CDR2: MNHEY and SMNVEV (reference sequence). This CDR3 has 20 residues. CDR3 sequence (DNA): TGTGCCAGCAGTTGGAGGACGAGAGGGGAACAGATAGCACAGGGCGGGGAGCTGTTTTTT. As protein: CASSWRTRGEQIAQGGELFF.

This clone appeared a few times. The chain carries TRBV4-3 and TRBJ2-5; the D gene is possibly TRBD1 (5 bases). Trimming stripped 0 bases from V and 3 bases from J, with 8 bases between. In germline, CDR1 is LGHNA, CDR2 YSLEER. CDR3 length equals 14 residues. The CDR3 loop is CASSQDRREETQYF. The CDR3 coding sequence is TGCGCCAGCAGCCAAGATCGCAGGGAAGAGACCCAGTACTTC.

The chain recombines TRBV15 with TRBJ2-7; maybe TRBD1 (5 bases). Trimming removed 0 bases at V and 4 bases at J, with 13 bases between. Germline V gene lookup returns CDR1 LNHNV and CDR2 YYDKDF (reference sequence). CDR3 length equals 15 residues. The CDR3 DNA reads as TGTGCCACCAGCAGAGATAAGGGGAAAGCGTACGAGCAGTACTTC. Protein sequence: CATSRDKGKAYEQYF.

The chain employs TRBV25-1 and TRBJ1-6; TRBD1 might be the D (5 bases). The germline V gene has CDR1 MGHDK and CDR2 SYGVNS. The CDR3 spans 15 residues. V lost 1 base and J lost 13, with 17 bases in between. CDR3 region: CASSESGGSGGPLHF. Here the CDR3 DNA reads TGTGCCAGCAGTGAATCCGGGGGAAGTGGGGGGCCCCTCCACTTT.

Note on this clone: The sample carries other DNA sequences with the same CDR3. The chain has TRBV5-1 and TRBJ2-3; D gene ambiguous. This CDR3 is built from 13 residues. Germline loops: CDR1 SGHRS, CDR2 YFSETQ. V lost 5 bases, J lost 3 bases, and 10 bases lay in between. CDR3 amino acids: CASRSRGTDTQYF. The CDR3 bases are TGCGCCAGCAGATCTAGAGGTACAGATACGCAGTATTTT.

The sample holds a few counts of this clone. V gene TRBV6-6 combines with J gene TRBJ1-1; the D is unclear. Germline V CDR1 and CDR2: MNHNY, SVGAGI (reference sequence). Trimming took off 0 bases at V and 1 base at J, with 12 bases between the two ends. This CDR3 contains 16 residues. The CDR3 loop reads CASSYSRSPKNTEAFF. The CDR3 nucleotides read TGTGCCAGCAGTTACTCGAGGTCCCCAAAGAACACTGAAGCTTTCTTT.

V usage is TRBV6-5 and J usage is TRBJ2-7; 8 bases map to TRBD1. The ends lost 8 bases at V and 2 bases at J; junction bases unmatched: 11. CDR1 MNHEY and CDR2 SVGAGI come from the germline V gene. This CDR3 is built from 15 residues. CDR3 DNA sequence: TGTGCCAGCCACCCCTTACAGGGGGTTACCTACGAGCAGTACTTC. This sequence encodes CASHPLQGVTYEQYF.

The chain recombines TRBV28 with TRBJ2-7; TRBD1 matches 8 bases. The germline gives CDR1 MDHEN, CDR2 SYDVKM. The CDR3 is made up of 15 amino acids. Trimming took 5 bases from V and 3 from J; bases not matched to a gene: 9. The CDR3 sequence: CASSASGGFRYEQYF. Here the CDR3 DNA reads TGTGCCAGCAGTGCCTCAGGGGGCTTTCGCTACGAGCAGTACTTC. Together with reference TRBV28 and TRBJ2-7, the CDR3 gives the full variable domain: DVKVTQSSRYLVKRTGEKVFLECVQDMDHENMFWYRQDPGLGLRLIYFSYDVKMKEKGDIPEGYSVSREKKERFSLILESASTNQTSMYLCASSASGGFRYEQYFGPGTRLTVT.

This clone appeared a few times. The chain joins TRBV28 to TRBJ2-3; no firm D call. The V and J ends lost 2 bases and 4 bases respectively, with 7 bases between them. There are 13 residues in the CDR3. The V gene's germline CDR1 is MDHEN and CDR2 SYDVKM. This CDR3 reads CASSLVRADTQYF. The CDR3 coding sequence is TGTGCCAGCAGTTTAGTACGAGCAGATACGCAGTATTTT.

The chain recombines TRBV19 with TRBJ1-2, with D perhaps matching TRBD1 (5 bases). The CDR3 loop spans 13 amino acids. CDR1 and CDR2 from the germline V gene are LNHDA and SQIVND (reference sequence). The V end was cut by 3 bases, the J end by 4 bases, with 9 bases between. The chain's CDR3 is CASSIAGGYGYTF. In nucleotides, the CDR3 is TGTGCCAGTAGTATCGCCGGGGGCTATGGCTACACCTTC.

The J gene is TRBJ2-2, the V gene TRBV19; 8 bases match TRBD2. Germline CDR1 reads LNHDA; CDR2 reads SQIVND (reference sequence). The CDR3 consists of 14 residues. Germline trimming cut 8 bases from V and 4 bases from J; bases unmatched to any gene: 6. The CDR3 nucleotides are TGTGCCAGTGGAAGCGGGGGTTTCACCGGGGAGCTGTTTTTT. As protein: CASGSGGFTGELFF.

This chain connects TRBV12-5 to TRBJ1-5; 7 nucleotides align to TRBD1. This CDR3 is 16 amino acids long. Germline values: CDR1 LGHNT, CDR2 FRNRAP. V gave up 3 bases and J gave up 6 bases; unmatched junction bases: 11. The CDR3 region is CASGFLGTDSGQPQHF. CDR3 nucleotides: TGTGCTAGTGGTTTCCTGGGGACAGATTCGGGTCAGCCCCAGCATTTT. The full variable domain, with the rest looked up from reference TRBV12-5 and TRBJ1-5, is DARVTQTPRHKVTEMGQEVTMRCQPILGHNTVFWYRQTMMQGLELLAYFRNRAPLDDSGMPKDRFSAEMPDATLATLKIQPSEPRDSAVYFCASGFLGTDSGQPQHFGDGTRLSIL.